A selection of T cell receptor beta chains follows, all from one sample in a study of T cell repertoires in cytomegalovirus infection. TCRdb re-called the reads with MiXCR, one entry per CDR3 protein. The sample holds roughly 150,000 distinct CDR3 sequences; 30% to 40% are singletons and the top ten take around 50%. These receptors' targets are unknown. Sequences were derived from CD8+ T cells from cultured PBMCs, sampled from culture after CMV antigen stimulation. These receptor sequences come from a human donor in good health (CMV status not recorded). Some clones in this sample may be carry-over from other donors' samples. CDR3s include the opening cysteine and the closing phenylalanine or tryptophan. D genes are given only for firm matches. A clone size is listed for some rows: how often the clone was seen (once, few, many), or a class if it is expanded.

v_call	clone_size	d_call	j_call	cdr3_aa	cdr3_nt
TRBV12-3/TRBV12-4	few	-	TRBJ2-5	CASSPAGGPEETQYF	TGTGCCAGCAGTCCTGCCGGGGGTCCTGAAGAGACCCAGTACTTC
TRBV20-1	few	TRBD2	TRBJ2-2	CSALAPPGLAEIGELFF	TGCAGTGCTCTAGCCCCTCCGGGACTAGCAGAAATCGGGGAGCTGTTTTTT
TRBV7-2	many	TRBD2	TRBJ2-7	CASSLAGTSGSYEQYF	TGTGCCAGCAGCTTAGCAGGGACTAGCGGTTCCTACGAGCAGTACTTC
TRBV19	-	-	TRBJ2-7	CASRKGQEPSYEQYF	TGTGCCAGTCGTAAGGGTCAGGAACCCAGCTACGAGCAGTACTTC
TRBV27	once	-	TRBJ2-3	CASSKVSTDTQYF	TGTGCCAGCAGTAAAGTGAGCACAGATACGCAGTATTTT
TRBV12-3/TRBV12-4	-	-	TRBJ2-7	CASSPRLGTGYEQYF	TGTGCCAGCAGTCCCAGATTGGGGACGGGCTACGAGCAGTACTTC
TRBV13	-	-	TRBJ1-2	CASSPSGFDYYGYTF	TGTGCCAGCAGCCCCTCAGGGTTCGACTACTATGGCTACACCTTC
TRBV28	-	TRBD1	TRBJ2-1	CASSLEDRGNEQFF	TGTGCCAGCAGTTTAGAGGACAGGGGCAATGAGCAGTTCTTC
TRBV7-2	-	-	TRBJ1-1	CASSLSGTEPFF	TGTGCCAGCAGCTTATCTGGGACTGAGCCTTTCTTC
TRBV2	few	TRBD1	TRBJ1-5	CASSEGGDRLNQPQHF	TGTGCCAGCAGTGAAGGGGGGGACAGACTTAATCAGCCCCAGCATTTT
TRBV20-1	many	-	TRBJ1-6	CSARVGGANSPLHF	TGCAGTGCTAGAGTTGGGGGGGCCAATTCACCCCTCCACTTT
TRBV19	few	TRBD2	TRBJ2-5	CASSHDRLAGETVYQETQYF	TGTGCCAGTAGTCACGACAGACTAGCGGGGGAAACCGTCTACCAAGAGACCCAGTACTTC
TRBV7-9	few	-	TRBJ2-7	CASSLRFGEQQYF	TGTGCCAGCAGCTTACGGTTTGGGGAACAGCAGTACTTC
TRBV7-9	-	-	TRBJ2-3	CASRVPEGPGDTQYF	TGTGCCAGCAGGGTCCCTGAAGGTCCCGGGGATACGCAGTATTTT
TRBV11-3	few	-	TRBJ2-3	CASSAEGGSTDTQYF	TGTGCCAGCAGCGCAGAGGGGGGGAGCACAGATACGCAGTATTTT
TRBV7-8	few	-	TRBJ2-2	CASYTGELFF	TGTGCCAGCTACACCGGGGAGCTGTTTTTT
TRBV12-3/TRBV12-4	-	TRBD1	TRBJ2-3	CASSLGTGADTQYF	TGTGCCAGCAGTTTAGGGACAGGGGCAGATACGCAGTATTTT
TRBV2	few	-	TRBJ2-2	CASSADRAYTGELFF	TGTGCCAGCAGTGCCGACAGAGCGTACACCGGGGAGCTGTTTTTT
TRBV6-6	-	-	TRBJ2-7	CASSNDRYEQYF	TGTGCCAGCAGTAACGATCGCTACGAGCAGTACTTC
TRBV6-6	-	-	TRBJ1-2	CASSLSITGLYGYTF	TGTGCCAGCAGTCTCTCTATAACAGGGCTTTATGGCTACACCTTC
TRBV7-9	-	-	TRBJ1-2	CASSSSGGQDYGYTF	TGTGCCAGCAGCTCCTCTGGGGGGCAAGATTATGGCTACACCTTC
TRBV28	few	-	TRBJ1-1	CASSETAIMNTEAFF	TGTGCCAGCAGTGAGACAGCGATCATGAACACTGAAGCTTTCTTT
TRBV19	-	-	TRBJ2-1	CASSMSAFNEQFF	TGTGCCAGTAGTATGTCAGCTTTCAATGAGCAGTTCTTC
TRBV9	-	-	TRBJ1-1	CASSGEGTEAFF	TGTGCCAGCAGCGGGGAGGGCACTGAAGCTTTCTTT